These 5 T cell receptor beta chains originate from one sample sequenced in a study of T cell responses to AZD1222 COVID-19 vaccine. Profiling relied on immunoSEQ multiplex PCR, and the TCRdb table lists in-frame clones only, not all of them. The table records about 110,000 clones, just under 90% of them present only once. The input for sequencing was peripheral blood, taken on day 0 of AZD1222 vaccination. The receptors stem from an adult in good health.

This CDR3 reads CASSQPGSGANVLTF. CDR3 DNA sequence: TGTGCCAGCAGCCAACCAGGGTCCGGGGCCAACGTCCTGACTTTC. The chain is built from TRBV3-1 (or the pseudogene TRBV3-2) and TRBJ2-6; D may be TRBD1 (5 bases). From germline, CDR1 is LGHDT and CDR2 YNNKEL (reference sequence). The CDR3 contains 15 residues. V lost 2 bases and J lost 4, with 9 bases in between.

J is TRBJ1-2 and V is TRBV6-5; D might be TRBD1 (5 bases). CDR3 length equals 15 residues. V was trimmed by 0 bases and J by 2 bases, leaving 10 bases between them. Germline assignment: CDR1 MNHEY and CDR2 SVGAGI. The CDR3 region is CASSYSTGRNYGYTF. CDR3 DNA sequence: TGTGCCAGCAGTTACTCTACGGGGCGCAACTATGGCTACACCTTC.

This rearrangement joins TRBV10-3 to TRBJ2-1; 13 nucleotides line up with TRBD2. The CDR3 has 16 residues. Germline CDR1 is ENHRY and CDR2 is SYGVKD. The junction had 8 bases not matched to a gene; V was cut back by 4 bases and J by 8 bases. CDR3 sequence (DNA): TGTGCCATCAGTGGGCTGGGACTAGCGGGAAAAGATGAGCAGTTCTTC. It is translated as CAISGLGLAGKDEQFF.

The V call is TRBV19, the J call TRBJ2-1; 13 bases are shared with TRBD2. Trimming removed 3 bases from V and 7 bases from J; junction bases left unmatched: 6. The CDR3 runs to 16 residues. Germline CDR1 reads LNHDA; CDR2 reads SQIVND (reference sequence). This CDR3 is CASSISGTSGTNEQFF. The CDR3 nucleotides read TGTGCCAGTAGTATCTCCGGGACTAGCGGGACAAATGAGCAGTTCTTC.

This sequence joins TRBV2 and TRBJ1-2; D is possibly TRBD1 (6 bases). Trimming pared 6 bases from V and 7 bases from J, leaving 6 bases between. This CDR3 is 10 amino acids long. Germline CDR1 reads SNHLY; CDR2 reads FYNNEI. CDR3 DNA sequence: TGTGCCAGCAGACAGGGTGGCTACACCTTC. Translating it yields CASRQGGYTF.